These T cell receptor beta chains were read from a single sample in a study of cytomegalovirus exposure and HLA in healthy donors. This table comes from immunoSEQ multiplex PCR, and its TCRdb copy is limited to in-frame clones, with some not included. The sample includes 150,000 to 200,000 clones, approximately 80% of them seen just once. Sequencing used PBMCs. Receptors originate from a woman in her thirties or forties in good health and CMV-seronegative. Each CDR3 is given with its conserved first and last residue.

CDR3 length	V gene	J gene	CDR3 protein
14	TRBV28	TRBJ1-2	CASRTSVGRAGYTF
14	TRBV5-1	TRBJ2-7	CASSFRQGPYEQYF
14	TRBV18	TRBJ2-7	CASSRSGTGNEQYF
16	TRBV5-1	TRBJ2-1	CASSFPLTGTGNEQFF
15	TRBV7-3	TRBJ2-1	CASSARGGPYNEQFF
15	TRBV9	TRBJ2-5	CASSVGGYLRETQYF
18	TRBV5-1	TRBJ2-2	CASSLGKRGGPHTGELFF
14	TRBV7-9	TRBJ2-1	CASSLETETLEQFF
15	TRBV18	TRBJ2-7	CASSPGRGESYEQYF
15	TRBV6-6	-	CASSPGTGRSYEQYF
14	TRBV6-6	TRBJ2-7	CASSYSRVPERQYF
16	TRBV5-1	TRBJ2-1	CASSLETSGKYNEQFF
15	TRBV11-3	TRBJ2-7	CASSLRWQVSYEQYF
16	TRBV5-1	TRBJ2-3	CASSLRTSGGVDTQYF
13	TRBV11-3	TRBJ2-7	CASSSLDRDEQYF
15	TRBV4-2	TRBJ2-1	CASSPLAGGHNEQFF
15	TRBV5-8	TRBJ1-5	CASSSAGRSNQPQHF
11	TRBV18	TRBJ1-3	CASSADKSSYF
15	TRBV19	TRBJ2-3	CASSQTSGSSDTQYF
13	TRBV6-5	TRBJ2-7	CASSYAATDEQYF
15	TRBV7-9	TRBJ2-2	CASSPAGGRSGELFF
13	TRBV11-3	TRBJ2-7	CASSLDSSYEQYF
14	TRBV7-7	TRBJ2-5	CASSSGTSAMTQYF
14	TRBV29-1	TRBJ2-1	CSVEGLVQDNEQFF
17	TRBV6-1	TRBJ2-7	CASSESLAGSYSYEQYF
17	TRBV13	TRBJ1-4	CASSGGQGALTNEKLFF
16	TRBV23-1	TRBJ2-1	CASSILAGPPYNEQFF
17	TRBV4-3	TRBJ2-2	CASSQGYRDTFTGELFF
15	TRBV27	TRBJ1-2	CASTETGGFNYGYTF
13	TRBV6-1	TRBJ2-7	CASRPGERYEQYF
15	TRBV21-1	TRBJ1-1	CASRQRGGRGAEAFF
19	TRBV9	TRBJ2-1	CASSRTSSLAGNLYNEQFF
10	TRBV20-1	TRBJ2-1	CSARLSEQFF
12	TRBV6-4	TRBJ1-2	CASSAGDYGYTF
16	TRBV19	TRBJ2-2	CASSITGSGRTGELFF
15	TRBV28	TRBJ2-5	CASSSPTTGEETQYF
16	TRBV5-1	TRBJ2-3	CASSLGASGRTDTQYF
16	TRBV4-3	TRBJ1-6	CASSQDPGAYNSPLHF
13	TRBV6-5	TRBJ2-1	CATSGQGGMSAFF
14	TRBV18	TRBJ2-1	CASSPLQGRSEQFF
13	TRBV11-2	TRBJ2-7	CASSPNREGEQYF
13	TRBV7-8	TRBJ1-5	CASSLSREGPQHF
15	TRBV19	TRBJ1-1	CASSEPGGERNEAFF
13	TRBV9	TRBJ2-5	CASSQGQGETQYF
15	TRBV4-2	TRBJ1-2	CASSQRGLHSYGYTF
15	TRBV14	TRBJ2-7	CASSQVRGIPEEQYF
13	TRBV6-5	TRBJ2-1	CASSYGTRNEQFF
15	TRBV11-3	TRBJ2-5	CASSLEGSQGETQYF
16	TRBV7-2	TRBJ2-7	CASSLETSVYSYEQYF
15	TRBV6-5	TRBJ2-5	CASSRQGGDQETQYF
14	TRBV4-2	TRBJ1-1	CASSQDRMNTEAFF